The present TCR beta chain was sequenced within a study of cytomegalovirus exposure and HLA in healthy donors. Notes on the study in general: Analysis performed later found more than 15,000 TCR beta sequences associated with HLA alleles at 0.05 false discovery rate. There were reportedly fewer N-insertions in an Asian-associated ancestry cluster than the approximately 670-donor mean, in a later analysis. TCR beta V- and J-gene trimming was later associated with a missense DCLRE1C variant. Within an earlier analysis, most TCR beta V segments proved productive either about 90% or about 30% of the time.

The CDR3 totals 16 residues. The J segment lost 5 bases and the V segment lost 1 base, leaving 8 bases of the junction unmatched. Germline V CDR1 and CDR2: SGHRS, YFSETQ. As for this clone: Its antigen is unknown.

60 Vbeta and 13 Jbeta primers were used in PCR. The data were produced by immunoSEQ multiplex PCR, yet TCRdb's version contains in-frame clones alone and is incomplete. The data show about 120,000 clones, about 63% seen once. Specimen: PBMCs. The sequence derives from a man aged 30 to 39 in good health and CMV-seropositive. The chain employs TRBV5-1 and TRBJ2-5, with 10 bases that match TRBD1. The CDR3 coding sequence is TGCGCCAGCAGCTTGACCGGACAGGGGGAGAGGGAGACCCAGTACTTC. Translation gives CASSLTGQGERETQYF.